This T cell receptor (beta chain) derives from a study of naive and memory T cell subsets. Regarding this clonotype: Antigen: not known.

Per the germline V gene, CDR1 is DFQATT and CDR2 is SNEGSKA (reference sequence). The CDR3 loop spans 18 amino acids. Trimming took 6 bases from V and 0 from J, leaving 21 bases between them. CD4+ T cell IFNgamma after overnight CMV lysate exposure gave donor CMV status. Study findings and constraints: Expression changes during T cell differentiation may affect RNA-based TCR counts. A few larger clonotypes appeared in naive repertoires, especially CD8, possibly memory cells re-expressing CD45RA. Naive and memory subsets had different power law exponents for TCR abundance.

Both TRBC1 and TRBC2 were covered by a beta constant-region primer of two equimolar oligonucleotides. Nested alpha and beta constant-region primers with the SP2 primer drove four PCR rounds on ligated cDNA. Ligation attached a single-stranded oligonucleotide with a 12-nucleotide UMI and the SP2 primer to the cDNA 3' end. MiXCR, applied by TCRdb to the UMI-ligation and nested PCR reads, yields one record per CDR3 protein. Of tens of thousands of distinct CDR3 sequences listed, around 11% are singletons. The TCR comes from a human donor in good health. V gene TRBV20-1 combines with J gene TRBJ2-6, with D possibly being TRBD1 or TRBD2 (5 bases each). The sample was naive CD4+ T cells from blood. Here the CDR3 DNA reads TGCAGTGCGCCCCGGCAGGGTAGGGAGTACTCTGGGGCCAACGTCCTGACTTTC. Encoded protein: CSAPRQGREYSGANVLTF.